Following are 10 T cell receptor beta chains from one sample sequenced in a study of CXCR3-negative and CXCR3-positive naive CD8 T cells (dated by TCRdb to about 2019). The antigens for these receptors are not known. Sequencing relied on a NextSeq 550. The Human TCR Profiling Kit (MiLaboratory) was used to prepare UMI-labeled 5' RACE TRB cDNA libraries. With the reads reprocessed by TCRdb, a single entry stands for each CDR3 protein sequence and no DNA is reported. This sample's table lists some 54,000 distinct CDR3 sequences. The ten top clones hold more than 0.5% of the sample. The paper's findings and limits, for the study overall: TRB CDR3s from CXCR3-positive naive cells showed higher hydrophobicity (lower Kidera factor 4), lower energy, and higher strength and volume indices than CXCR3-negative naive cells.

The sequenced sample consisted of naive CXCR3+ CD8+ T cells from blood. Per the publication, the cell subset or site label means: CD45RO-CCR7+CD27+CD95- naive CD8+ T cells expressing CXCR3 (TNR3+). The receptor set was obtained from a human donor in good health. Some clones in this sample may be carry-over from other donors' samples.

The CDR3 here is CASSQSGTGIYEQYF. This chain links TRBV4-3 with TRBJ2-7; lacking DNA, the TRBD1 call made by TCRdb goes unchecked. Germline lookup yields CDR1 LGHNA and CDR2 YSLEER. The length of the CDR3 is 15 residues.

This chain links TRBV29-1 with TRBJ2-3; TCRdb names TRBD1, which stays unverified in the absence of DNA. The CDR3 spans 16 residues. Germline CDR1 and CDR2: SQVTM and ANQGSEA. The CDR3 reads CSVEDLRDRPTDTQYF.

V and J are TRBV13 and TRBJ2-7; lacking DNA, the TRBD1 call made by TCRdb goes unchecked. The germline V gene encodes CDR1 PRHDT and CDR2 FYEKMQ (reference sequence). The CDR3 length is 14 residues. The CDR3 here is CASSPGYRRYEQYF.

Here the CDR3 reads CASSGNSYEQYF. The V call is TRBV7-3, the J call TRBJ2-7. Per germline, CDR1 SGHTA and CDR2 FQGTGA. The CDR3 loop spans 12 amino acids.

The chain joins TRBV20-1 to TRBJ2-7. Germline V lookup: CDR1 DFQATT, CDR2 SNEGSKA (reference sequence). This CDR3 region has 16 residues. The CDR3 region is CSATPRNPISSYEQYF.

The rearrangement joins TRBV18 to TRBJ2-5; TCRdb proposes TRBD2, but this gene call is untestable without DNA. CDR1 KGHSH and CDR2 LQKENI come from the germline V gene. The CDR3 totals 14 residues. The CDR3: CASSPPAEGETQYF.

The chain combines TRBV4-3 with TRBJ1-1; the D gene TCRdb calls, TRBD1, cannot be checked with no DNA. The CDR3 has 13 residues. The germline gives CDR1 LGHNA, CDR2 YSLEER. This CDR3 reads CASSQERGTEAFF.

The chain couples TRBV15 to TRBJ2-1; TCRdb designates TRBD1, a call that cannot be tested without DNA. Germline-derived CDR1 and CDR2 are LNHNV and YYDKDF (reference sequence). This CDR3 spans 15 amino acids. This CDR3 reads CATSLTPRGYNEQFF.

The chain carries TRBV19 and TRBJ1-1; with no DNA, the TCRdb D assignment of TRBD1 cannot be verified. CDR3 length equals 11 residues. CDR1 is LNHDA and CDR2 is SQIVND in the germline V gene (reference sequence). The CDR3 loop is CASRQGTRAFF. The full variable domain, in which reference TRBV19 and TRBJ1-1 provide the parts outside the CDR3, is DGGITQSPKYLFRKEGQNVTLSCEQNLNHDAMYWYRQDPGQGLRLIYYSQIVNDFQKGDIAEGYSVSREKKESFPLTVTSAQKNPTAFYLCASRQGTRAFFGQGTRLTVV.

The rearrangement links TRBV5-6 to TRBJ1-1. The CDR3 extends over 11 amino acids. Germline V gene sequence: CDR1 SGHDT, CDR2 YYEEEE. CDR3 sequence: CASSSGGGAFF. The full variable domain, with the rest looked up from reference TRBV5-6 and TRBJ1-1, is DAGVTQSPTHLIKTRGQQVTLRCSPKSGHDTVSWYQQALGQGPQFIFQYYEEEERQRGNFPDRFSGHQFPNYSSELNVNALLLGDSALYLCASSSGGGAFFGQGTRLTVV.